The rows below give T cell receptor beta chains drawn from one sample of a study of control samples from healthy donors and cancer patients. Measured with immunoSEQ multiplex PCR; TCRdb has only the in-frame clones, and not every one. Altogether some 100,000 clones are present, 75% to 95% being singletons, with the ten largest covering 3.5% to 4.5%. Specimen: blood. These receptors were obtained from a human donor in good health. The donor label of this sample is uncertain. The CDR3 runs from the conserved cysteine through the conserved F or W. The D gene is left open where the match is weak. Clone size is shown for a subset of rows, as once, few, many or a class of expanded clone.

. TRBJ1-1 . TRBV19 TGTGCCAGTAGTATAGTACAGGGTCAGAACACTGAAGCTTTCTTT CASSIVQGQNTEAFF
. TRBJ1-1 . TRBV6-5 TGTGCCAGCAGTTCCCTGGGTCTGAGGCCTGAAGCTTTCTTT CASSSLGLRPEAFF
. TRBJ2-2 . TRBV6-6 TGTGCCAGCAGGCGGAGTAGGGTTGGGAATACCGGGGAGCTGTTTTTT CASRRSRVGNTGELFF
once TRBJ1-2 . TRBV7-9 TGTGCCAGCAGCTTAGGGCCACCTAACTATGGCTACACCTTC CASSLGPPNYGYTF
. TRBJ2-2 TRBD1 TRBV3-1/TRBV3-2 TGTGCCAGCAGCGACAGGGGGGGGTCGAACACCGGGGAGCTGTTTTTT CASSDRGGSNTGELFF
. TRBJ1-5 . TRBV4-3 TGCGCCAGCCCAGGGTGGGGTAATCAGCCCCAGCATTTT CASPGWGNQPQHF
. TRBJ1-1 TRBD1 TRBV15 TGTGCCACCAGCAGAGTCGGACAGGGTCGACGGGACACTGAAGCTTTCTTT CATSRVGQGRRDTEAFF
. TRBJ1-1 . TRBV10-2 TGCGCCAGCAGTGAGTCACCAGGGGCTGAAGCTTTCTTT CASSESPGAEAFF
once TRBJ2-3 TRBD1 TRBV7-7 TGTGCTAGCAGCTTAGGACAGGGGAGGAGGACAGATACGCAGTATTTT CASSLGQGRRTDTQYF
. TRBJ1-1 . TRBV12-5 TGTGCTAGTGGCCCGAATAGGGGGGGCGCGCCCACTGAAGCTTTCTTT CASGPNRGGAPTEAFF
. TRBJ2-3 TRBD2 TRBV12-5 TGTGCTAGTGGTTATGGCGGGGGGACTAGCACAGATACGCAGTATTTT CASGYGGGTSTDTQYF
. TRBJ1-3 TRBD1 TRBV28 TGTGCCAGCAGTTCTTTTGGGACAGGGGAAAACACCATATATTTT CASSSFGTGENTIYF
. TRBJ1-2 . TRBV2 TGTGCCAGCAGATCCGAGGGGGAGTACGGCTACACCTTC CASRSEGEYGYTF
. TRBJ1-2 . TRBV18 TGTGCCAGCTCACCAGAGGTTAACTATGGCTACACCTTC CASSPEVNYGYTF
once TRBJ1-2 . TRBV19 TGTGCCAGTAGTATAGCCATAACCCGGTATGGCTACACCTTC CASSIAITRYGYTF
. TRBJ2-3 . TRBV5-1 TGCGCCAGCAGCGAAACAGGGACCGATACGCAGTATTTT CASSETGTDTQYF
once TRBJ2-6 TRBD2 TRBV5-4 TGTGCCAGCACCTCCGGGGGGGGCTCTGGGGCCAACGTCCTGACTTTC CASTSGGGSGANVLTF
. TRBJ2-1 . TRBV10-2 TGCGCCAGCAGTGAGTTGGGGGTAGGGGATGAGCAGTTCTTC CASSELGVGDEQFF
. TRBJ1-2 . TRBV5-1 TGCGCCAGCAGCTTACCGGGGCTTGATGGCTACACCTTC CASSLPGLDGYTF
. TRBJ2-4 . TRBV28 TGTGCCAGCAGTTTAGCGTCTGCGGGGGCGACCAAAAACATTCAGTACTTC CASSLASAGATKNIQYF
. TRBJ1-5 TRBD1 TRBV6-5 TGTGCCAGCAGTTACTCGACAGGGGCGGGTCAGCCCCAGCATTTT CASSYSTGAGQPQHF
few TRBJ1-5 . TRBV7-9 TGTGCCAGCAGGTGGTGCTTGAGAGGGGCCGATCAGCCCCAGCATTTT CASRWCLRGADQPQHF
. TRBJ2-5 TRBD2 TRBV18 TGTGCCAGCTCACCAAGGACTAGCGGCCAAGAGACCCAGTACTTC CASSPRTSGQETQYF
. TRBJ1-4 . TRBV19 TGTGCCAGTCGCAAAGACGGATCAACTAATGAAAAACTGTTTTTT CASRKDGSTNEKLFF
. TRBJ1-2 . TRBV28 TGTGCCAGCACCATCGAGGACCGGGGCTACACCTTC CASTIEDRGYTF
. TRBJ2-1 . TRBV5-5 TGTGCCAGCAGCGTGGGGGAAAGCTCCTACAATGAGCAGTTCTTC CASSVGESSYNEQFF
. TRBJ2-7 TRBD1 TRBV28 TGTGCCAGCAGTTCGGGACAGACCTACGAGCAGTACTTC CASSSGQTYEQYF
. TRBJ1-4 . TRBV5-1 TGCGCCAGCAGCTCGACGGGGGGGAATGAAAAACTGTTTTTT CASSSTGGNEKLFF
. TRBJ1-2 . TRBV6-2/TRBV6-3 TGTGCCAGCAGTTACCCTAGTTCCGGCTATGGCTACACCTTC CASSYPSSGYGYTF
. TRBJ1-1 . TRBV12-5 TGTGCTAGTTACAGGGAAAACCTGGAAACTGAAGCTTTCTTT CASYRENLETEAFF
. TRBJ1-4 TRBD1 TRBV20-1 TGCAGTGCTAGTGCGGGACAGGGGGCCTTAGGAGAAAAACTGTTTTTT CSASAGQGALGEKLFF
. TRBJ2-7 . TRBV27 TGTGCCAGCAGTTCCTTTGACAGTTCCACCACCTACGAGCAGTACTTC CASSSFDSSTTYEQYF
. TRBJ2-2 . TRBV19 TGTGCCCGGGGGTCGGGGGTGGGGTCCGGGGAGCTGTTTTTT CARGSGVGSGELFF
. TRBJ2-5 . TRBV23-1 TGCGCCAGCAGTCTCCTTAAGGGTGAAGAGACCCAGTACTTC CASSLLKGEETQYF
. TRBJ2-2 . TRBV2 TGTGCCAGCAGCGTACAGGGCAGGAACACCGGGGAGCTGTTTTTT CASSVQGRNTGELFF
. TRBJ1-3 . TRBV24-1 TGTGCCACCAGTGATGGAAAATTAGGACGGGTATTCTCTGGAAACACCATATATTTT CATSDGKLGRVFSGNTIYF
. TRBJ2-3 . TRBV24-1 TGTGCCACCAGTGAGTCCGTGTCGTGGGCAGATACGCAGTATTTT CATSESVSWADTQYF
once TRBJ2-1 . TRBV6-2/TRBV6-3 TGTGCCAGCAGTTACTCGATGGGGGCTAGTGAGCAGTTCTTC CASSYSMGASEQFF
once TRBJ1-1 TRBD1 TRBV5-1 TGCGCCAGCAGCTTGTCTCAGACAGGGGCGAACACTGAAGCTTTCTTT CASSLSQTGANTEAFF
. TRBJ1-4 . TRBV30 TGTGCCTGGAGTGTAGGGGCGGGAGGGTTAAATGAAAAACTGTTTTTT CAWSVGAGGLNEKLFF
. TRBJ1-2 . TRBV19 TGTGCCAGTAGTATGCGACCGACGATCTCCTATGGCTACACCTTC CASSMRPTISYGYTF
. TRBJ1-1 . TRBV2 TGTGCCAGCCTAGTGGGAATCCGCGGGGCTTTCTTT CASLVGIRGAFF
. TRBJ1-5 . TRBV2 TGTGCCAGCAGTCTCGGGCCAGGGTTGGCCCAGCATTTT CASSLGPGLAQHF